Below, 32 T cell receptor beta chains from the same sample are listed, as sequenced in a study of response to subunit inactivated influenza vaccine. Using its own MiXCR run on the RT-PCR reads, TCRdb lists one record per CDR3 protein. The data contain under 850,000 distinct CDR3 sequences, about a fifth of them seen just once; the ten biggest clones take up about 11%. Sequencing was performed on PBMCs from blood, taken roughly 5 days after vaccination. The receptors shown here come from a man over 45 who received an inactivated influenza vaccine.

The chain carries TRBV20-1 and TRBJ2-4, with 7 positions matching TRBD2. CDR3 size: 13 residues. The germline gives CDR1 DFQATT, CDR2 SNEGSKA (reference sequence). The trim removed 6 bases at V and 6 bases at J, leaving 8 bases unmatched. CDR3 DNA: TGCAGTGCAACCCGGGAGGCCGGAAACATTCAGTACTTC. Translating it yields CSATREAGNIQYF.

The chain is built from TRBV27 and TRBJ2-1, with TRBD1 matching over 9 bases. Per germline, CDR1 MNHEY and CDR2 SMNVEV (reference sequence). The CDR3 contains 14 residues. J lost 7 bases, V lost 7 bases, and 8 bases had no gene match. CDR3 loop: CASMGQGLSNEQFF. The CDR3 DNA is TGTGCCAGCATGGGACAGGGCTTGTCAAATGAGCAGTTCTTC.

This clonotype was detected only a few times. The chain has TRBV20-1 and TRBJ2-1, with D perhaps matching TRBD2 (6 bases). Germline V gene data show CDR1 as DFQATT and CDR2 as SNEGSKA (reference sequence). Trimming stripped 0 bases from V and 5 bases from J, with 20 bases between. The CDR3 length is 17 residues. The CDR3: CSARDTLFAGLNNEQFF. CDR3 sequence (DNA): TGCAGTGCTAGAGACACTCTCTTCGCGGGACTTAACAATGAGCAGTTCTTC.

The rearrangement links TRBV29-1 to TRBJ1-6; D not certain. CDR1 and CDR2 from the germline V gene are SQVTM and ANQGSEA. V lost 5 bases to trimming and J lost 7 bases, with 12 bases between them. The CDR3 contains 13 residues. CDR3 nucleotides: TGCAGCGTTAGGAGGGATAGGAATTCACCCCTCCACTTT. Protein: CSVRRDRNSPLHF.

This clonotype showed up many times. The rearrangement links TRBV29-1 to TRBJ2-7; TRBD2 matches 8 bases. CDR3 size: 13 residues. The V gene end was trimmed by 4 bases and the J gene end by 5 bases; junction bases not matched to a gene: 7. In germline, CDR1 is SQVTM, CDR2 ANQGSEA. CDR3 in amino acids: CSVVPLAGHEQYF. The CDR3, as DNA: TGCAGCGTTGTTCCCCTAGCGGGCCACGAGCAGTACTTC.

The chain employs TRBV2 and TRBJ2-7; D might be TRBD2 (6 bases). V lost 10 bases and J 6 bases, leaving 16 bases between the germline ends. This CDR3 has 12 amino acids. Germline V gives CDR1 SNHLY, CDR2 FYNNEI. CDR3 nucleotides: TGTGCCACCACCGGCGGGGTCCCCGAGCAGTACTTC. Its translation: CATTGGVPEQYF.

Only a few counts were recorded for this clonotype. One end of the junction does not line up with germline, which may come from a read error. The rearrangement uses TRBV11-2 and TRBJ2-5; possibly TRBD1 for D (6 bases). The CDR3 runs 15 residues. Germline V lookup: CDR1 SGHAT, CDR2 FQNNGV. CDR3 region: CASTLGGLPQETQYF. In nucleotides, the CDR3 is TGTGCCAGCACCTTAGGGGGTCTACCCCAAGAGACCCAGTACTTC.

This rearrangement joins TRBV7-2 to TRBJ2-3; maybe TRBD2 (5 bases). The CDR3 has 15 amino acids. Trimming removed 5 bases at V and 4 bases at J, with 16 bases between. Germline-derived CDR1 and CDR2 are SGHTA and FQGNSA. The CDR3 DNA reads TGTGCCAGCAGCATCTATATAGCGAGCTCAGATACGCAGTATTTT. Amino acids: CASSIYIASSDTQYF.

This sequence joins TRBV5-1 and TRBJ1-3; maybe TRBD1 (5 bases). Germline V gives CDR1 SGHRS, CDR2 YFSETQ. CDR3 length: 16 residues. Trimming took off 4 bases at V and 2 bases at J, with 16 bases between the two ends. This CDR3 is CASSPHSGPTGNTIYF. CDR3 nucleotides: TGCGCCAGCAGCCCTCATTCAGGGCCCACTGGAAACACCATATATTTT.

The CDR3 is CASSHERVVGDNEQFF. As DNA, the CDR3 is TGTGCCAGCAGCCACGAGAGGGTGGTAGGAGACAATGAGCAGTTCTTC. This chain connects TRBV7-2 to TRBJ2-1; a weak D match, TRBD2 (5 bases). From germline, CDR1 is SGHTA and CDR2 FQGNSA. Between the trimmed V and J ends, which lost 5 bases and 5 bases, there was a span of 19 bases. The CDR3 extends over 16 amino acids. The entire variable domain, with the rest obtained from reference TRBV7-2 and TRBJ2-1, is as follows: GAGVSQSPSNKVTEKGKDVELRCDPISGHTALYWYRQSLGQGLEFLIYFQGNSAPDKSGLPSDRFSAERTGGSVSTLTIQRTQQEDSAVYLCASSHERVVGDNEQFFGPGTRLTVL.

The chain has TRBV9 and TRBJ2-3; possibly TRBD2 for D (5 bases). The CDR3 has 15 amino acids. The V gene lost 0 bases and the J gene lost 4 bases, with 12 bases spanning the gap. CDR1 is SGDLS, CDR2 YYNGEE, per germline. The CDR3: CASSVVGSGADTQYF. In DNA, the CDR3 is TGTGCCAGCAGCGTAGTGGGAAGCGGAGCAGATACGCAGTATTTT. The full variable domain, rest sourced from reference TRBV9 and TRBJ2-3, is DSGVTQTPKHLITATGQRVTLRCSPRSGDLSVYWYQQSLDQGLQFLIQYYNGEERAKGNILERFSAQQFPDLHSELNLSSLELGDSALYFCASSVVGSGADTQYFGPGTRLTVL.

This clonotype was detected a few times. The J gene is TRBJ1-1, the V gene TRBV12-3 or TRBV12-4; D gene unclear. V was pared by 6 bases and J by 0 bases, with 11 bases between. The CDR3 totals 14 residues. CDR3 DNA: TGTGCCAGCAGATCCAATGCCGTGAACACTGAAGCTTTCTTT. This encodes CASRSNAVNTEAFF.

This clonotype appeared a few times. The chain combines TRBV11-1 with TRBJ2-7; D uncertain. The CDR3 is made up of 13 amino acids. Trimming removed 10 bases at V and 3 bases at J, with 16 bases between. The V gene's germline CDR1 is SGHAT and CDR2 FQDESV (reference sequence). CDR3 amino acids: CATQPTNYYEQYF. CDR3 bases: TGTGCCACCCAACCGACCAACTACTACGAGCAGTACTTC.

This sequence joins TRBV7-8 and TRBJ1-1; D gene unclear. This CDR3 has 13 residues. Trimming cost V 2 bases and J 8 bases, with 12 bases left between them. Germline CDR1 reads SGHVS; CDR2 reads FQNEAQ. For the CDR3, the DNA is TGTGCCAGCAGCTTAAGGGCAGGTTGGGAAGCTTTCTTT. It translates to CASSLRAGWEAFF.

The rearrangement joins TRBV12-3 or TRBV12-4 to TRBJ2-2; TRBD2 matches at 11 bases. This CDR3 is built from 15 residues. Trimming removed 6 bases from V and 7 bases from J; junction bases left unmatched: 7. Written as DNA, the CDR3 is TGTGCCAGCAGGGAACTAGCGGGAGTGGGCGGGGAGCTGTTTTTT. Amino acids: CASRELAGVGGELFF.

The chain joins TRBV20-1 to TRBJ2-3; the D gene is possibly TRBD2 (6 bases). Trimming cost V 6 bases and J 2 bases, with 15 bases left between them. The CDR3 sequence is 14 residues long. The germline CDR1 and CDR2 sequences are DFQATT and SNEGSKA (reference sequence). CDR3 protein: CSATPGLNTDTQYF. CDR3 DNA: TGCAGTGCGACGCCGGGACTTAACACAGATACGCAGTATTTT.

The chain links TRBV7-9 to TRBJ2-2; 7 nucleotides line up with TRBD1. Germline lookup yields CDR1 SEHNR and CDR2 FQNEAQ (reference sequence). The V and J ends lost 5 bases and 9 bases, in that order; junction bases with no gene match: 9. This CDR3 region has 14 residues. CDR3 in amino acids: CASSRGQPARELFF. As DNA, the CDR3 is TGTGCCAGCAGCAGGGGACAGCCCGCGAGGGAGCTGTTTTTT.

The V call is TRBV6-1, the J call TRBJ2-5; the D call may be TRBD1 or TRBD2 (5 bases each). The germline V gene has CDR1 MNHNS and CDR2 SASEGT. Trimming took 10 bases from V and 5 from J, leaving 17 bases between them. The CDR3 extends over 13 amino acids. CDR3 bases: TGTGCCACCAGGGTGGGGGATTGGGAGACCCAGTACTTC. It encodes CATRVGDWETQYF.

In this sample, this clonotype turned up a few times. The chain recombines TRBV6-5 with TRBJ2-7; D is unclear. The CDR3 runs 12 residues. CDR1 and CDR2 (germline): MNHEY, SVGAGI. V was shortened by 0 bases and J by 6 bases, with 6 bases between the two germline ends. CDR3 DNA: TGTGCCAGCAGTTACTCGGCAGGCGAGCAGTACTTC. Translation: CASSYSAGEQYF.

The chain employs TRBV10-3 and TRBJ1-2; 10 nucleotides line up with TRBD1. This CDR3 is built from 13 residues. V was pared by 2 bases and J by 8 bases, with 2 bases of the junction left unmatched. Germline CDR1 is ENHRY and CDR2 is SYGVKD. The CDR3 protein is CAISEDRGQGYTF. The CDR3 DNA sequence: TGTGCCATCAGTGAGGACAGGGGGCAGGGCTACACCTTC.

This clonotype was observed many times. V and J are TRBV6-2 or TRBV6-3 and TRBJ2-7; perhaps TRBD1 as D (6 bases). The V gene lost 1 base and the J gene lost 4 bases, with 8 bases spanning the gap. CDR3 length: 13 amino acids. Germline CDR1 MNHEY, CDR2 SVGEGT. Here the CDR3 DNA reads TGTGCCAGCAGTTACTTTCAGGGGTACGAGCAGTACTTC. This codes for CASSYFQGYEQYF.

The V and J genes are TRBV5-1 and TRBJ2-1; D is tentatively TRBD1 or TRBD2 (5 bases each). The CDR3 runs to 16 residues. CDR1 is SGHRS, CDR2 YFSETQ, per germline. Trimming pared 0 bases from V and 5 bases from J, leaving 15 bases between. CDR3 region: CASSLVPGTRDNEQFF. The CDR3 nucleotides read TGCGCCAGCAGCTTGGTTCCCGGGACGAGGGACAATGAGCAGTTCTTC.

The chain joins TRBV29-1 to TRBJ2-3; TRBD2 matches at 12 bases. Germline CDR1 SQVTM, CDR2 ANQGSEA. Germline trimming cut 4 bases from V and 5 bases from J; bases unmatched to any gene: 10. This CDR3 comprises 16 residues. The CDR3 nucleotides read TGCAGCGTTGTCCGCCTAGCGGGAGGGGAGGTAGATACGCAGTATTTT. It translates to CSVVRLAGGEVDTQYF.

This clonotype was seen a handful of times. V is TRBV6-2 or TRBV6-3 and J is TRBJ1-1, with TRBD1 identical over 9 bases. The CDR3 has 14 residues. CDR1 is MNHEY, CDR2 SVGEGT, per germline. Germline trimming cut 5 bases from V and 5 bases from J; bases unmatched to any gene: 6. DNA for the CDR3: TGTGCCAGCAGTGATTACAGGGGGCGGACTGAAGCTTTCTTT. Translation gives CASSDYRGRTEAFF.

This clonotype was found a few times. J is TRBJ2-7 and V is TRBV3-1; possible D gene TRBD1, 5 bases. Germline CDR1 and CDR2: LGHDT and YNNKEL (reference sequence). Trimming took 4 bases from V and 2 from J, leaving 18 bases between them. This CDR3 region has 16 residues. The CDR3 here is CASSLRGRVKPYEQYF. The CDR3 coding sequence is TGTGCCAGCAGCCTAAGGGGCAGGGTAAAGCCCTACGAGCAGTACTTC.

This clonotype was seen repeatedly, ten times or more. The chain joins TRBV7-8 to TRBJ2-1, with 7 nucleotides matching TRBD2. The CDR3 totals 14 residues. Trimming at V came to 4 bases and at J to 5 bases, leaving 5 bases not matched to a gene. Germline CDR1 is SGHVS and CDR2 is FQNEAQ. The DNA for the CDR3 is TGTGCCAGCAGCTCGGGACTATCCAACAATGAGCAGTTCTTC. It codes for CASSSGLSNNEQFF.

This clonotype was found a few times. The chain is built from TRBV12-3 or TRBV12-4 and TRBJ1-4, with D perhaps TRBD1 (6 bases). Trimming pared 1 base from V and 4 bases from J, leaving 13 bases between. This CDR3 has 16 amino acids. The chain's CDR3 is CASSLGSIRGNEKLFF. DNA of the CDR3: TGTGCCAGCAGTTTAGGTTCGATCAGGGGTAATGAAAAACTGTTTTTT.

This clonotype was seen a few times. The CDR3 nucleotides read TGTGCCAGCAGCTTGTCTATAGCGGGTAGCACAGATACGCAGTATTTT. It encodes CASSLSIAGSTDTQYF. This rearrangement joins TRBV11-2 to TRBJ2-3, with 7 nucleotides matching TRBD2. CDR1 and CDR2 from the germline V gene are SGHAT and FQNNGV. The CDR3 sequence is 16 residues long. Trimming removed 3 bases from V and 0 bases from J; junction bases left unmatched: 6.

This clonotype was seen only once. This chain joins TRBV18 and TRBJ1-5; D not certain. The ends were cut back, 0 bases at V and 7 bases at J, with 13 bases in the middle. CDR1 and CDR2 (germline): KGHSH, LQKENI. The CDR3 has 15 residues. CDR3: CASSPPEMGSQPQHF. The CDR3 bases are TGTGCCAGCTCACCACCGGAGATGGGGAGCCAGCCCCAGCATTTT.

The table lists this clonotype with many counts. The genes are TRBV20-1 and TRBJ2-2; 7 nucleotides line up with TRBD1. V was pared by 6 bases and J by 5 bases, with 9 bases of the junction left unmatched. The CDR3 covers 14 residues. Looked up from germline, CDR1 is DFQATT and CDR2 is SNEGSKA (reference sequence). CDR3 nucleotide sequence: TGCAGTGCCACCAAGGGGGCACATACCGGGGAGCTGTTTTTT. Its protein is CSATKGAHTGELFF.

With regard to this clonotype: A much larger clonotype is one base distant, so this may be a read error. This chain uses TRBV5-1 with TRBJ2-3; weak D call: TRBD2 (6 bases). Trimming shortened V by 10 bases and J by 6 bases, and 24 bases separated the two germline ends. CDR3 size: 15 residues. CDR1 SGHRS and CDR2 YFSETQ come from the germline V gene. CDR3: CACHYSTEGGDTQYF. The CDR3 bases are TGCGCCTGCCACTACTCAACGGAGGGCGGCGATACGCAGTATTTT.

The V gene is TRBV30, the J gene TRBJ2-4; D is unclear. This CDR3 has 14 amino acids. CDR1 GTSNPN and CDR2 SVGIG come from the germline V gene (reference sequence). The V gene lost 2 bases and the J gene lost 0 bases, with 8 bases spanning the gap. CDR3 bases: TGTGCCTGGAGTTGGGGTCTAGCCAAAAACATTCAGTACTTC. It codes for CAWSWGLAKNIQYF.